What follows is one T cell receptor beta chain and its context. What antigen it recognizes has not been identified. No base-level quality is on record; no much larger clone is a single base apart. The data originate from a study of T-cell memory formation after mild COVID-19 (dated by TCRdb to about 2021). For context, the study as a whole: TCR sequence clusters from the two donors were found to be largely donor specific. Longitudinal TCRalpha and TCRbeta repertoire sequencing tracked T-cell clones expanding and contracting after mild COVID-19 in two donors. Two young, previously healthy adult volunteers, one female and one male, were included in the cohort. The full study reports these points: From day 15 to 85, contracting clones showed balanced CD4/CD8 phenotypes, whereas a second wave of clones that expanded from day 15 to 37 leaned towards CD4+. The study covered only a couple of mild cases, and larger cohorts including severe cases with pre-infection samples were considered necessary. Some responding clones were detected in pre-infection memory, which suggested that pre-existing cross-reactive memory T cells had joined the SARS-CoV-2 response. Contracting CD4+ clones were found mainly in CM and EM memory subsets, while CD8+ clones were enriched in EMRA. The second-wave clones that peaked on day 37 were not confirmed to be SARS-CoV-2 specific.

For this chain, trimming is 0 bases at the V end and 2 bases at the J end, and the number of junction bases without a gene match is 6. The germline V gene sets CDR1 to SGHRS and CDR2 to YFSETQ. Reading from cysteine to phenylalanine, the CDR3 counts 17 amino acids. Of the read, only the CDR3 DNA is kept; its 51 bases are in frame from base 1. Ficoll-Paque density gradient centrifugation was the method used to isolate PBMCs. Sequencing was performed on an Illumina NovaSeq 6000. cDNA libraries for TCRalpha and TCRbeta were prepared by 5'RACE using constant-segment primers, with sample barcodes and unique molecular identifiers added. RNA was extracted from every sample with Trizol reagent. Amplification of the libraries took two PCR steps, and the second step added a second sample barcode plus Illumina TruSeq adapters. Sequencing of the libraries was done on an Illumina NovaSeq, producing 2 x 150 bp paired-end reads. In the source study's methods: The reads were demultiplexed and collapsed into UMI-guided consensus sequences using migec v1.2.7. Using mixcr v2.1.11, the UMI consensuses were aligned to TRA and TRB V and J templates and assembled into clonotypes. Clonotypes were classified as expanded or contracted when called significant by both edgeR and NoisET, with noise models trained on biological replicates. For edgeR calls, a false discovery rate-adjusted p below 0.01 and a log2 fold-change threshold of 1 were applied. As an exploratory analysis of dynamics, max-normalized trajectories of the 1000 most abundant clonotypes were examined by PCA with hierarchical clustering. Separately sequenced CD4+ and CD8+ repertoires were used to assign a CD4 or CD8 phenotype to each responding clone. TCRdb reran the public reads through fastp at Q25 and MiXCR, keeping productive beta chains. Every entry covers one CDR3 protein and lists the most common genes and DNA from its rows. The V and J calls here are based on TCRdb, not the publication. In all, the sample holds over 70,000 distinct CDR3 sequences, and about 13% of those were seen once. Over 25% of the sample is in the top ten clones.

The sequence was obtained from an adult woman who had mild COVID-19 (a few samples of this study predate the infection). The sample titles of this study are shuffled in the database, so cell type and time point are left out; the donor was told from shared clones. The sequence links TRBV5-1 to TRBJ2-5, and 11 junctional nucleotides match TRBD2. Sequencing used PBMCs or a T cell subset sorted from them (not recorded which). The sequenced DNA: TGCGCCAGCAGCTTGGGCCTAGCGGGGGGCCGACAAGAGACCCAGTACTTC. Its protein is CASSLGLAGGRQETQYF.